Listed here are 30 T cell receptor beta chains from one sample, sequenced in a study. One entry per CDR3 protein results from TCRdb running MiXCR on the 5' RACE reads. The table lists roughly 54,000 distinct CDR3 sequences, under 20% of them singletons. Sequencing was performed on naive CD4+ T cells sorted from blood. Subset denoted: naive CD4+ T cells, CD4+CD45RA+CD25-. Source of these receptors: a female donor with breast cancer.

This clonotype was detected many times. The chain couples TRBV28 to TRBJ1-4, with D tentatively TRBD1 (5 bases). Germline lookup yields CDR1 MDHEN and CDR2 SYDVKM. V was clipped by 5 bases and J by 0 bases, with 7 bases between them. This CDR3 is built from 14 residues. The CDR3, as DNA: TGTGCCAGCAGTGGGGGTGCAACTAATGAAAAACTGTTTTTT. It is translated as CASSGGATNEKLFF.

This clonotype was seen at least ten times. This rearrangement joins TRBV12-3 or TRBV12-4 to TRBJ1-1; a possible D gene is TRBD1 (6 bases). V lost 5 bases and J 0 bases, leaving 13 bases between the germline ends. The CDR3 extends over 15 amino acids. This chain's CDR3 is CASSQSDRMNTEAFF. CDR3 sequence (DNA): TGTGCCAGCAGTCAAAGCGACAGGATGAACACTGAAGCTTTCTTT.

The genes are TRBV20-1 and TRBJ1-1; D is perhaps TRBD1 (5 bases). The V end was cut by 1 base, the J end by 3 bases, with 15 bases between. Germline V lookup: CDR1 DFQATT, CDR2 SNEGSKA (reference sequence). There are 15 residues in the CDR3. CDR3 DNA sequence: TGCAGTGCTAGAGGTCGACGGGGGGGGGACACTGAAGCTTTCTTT. Translated, it gives CSARGRRGGDTEAFF.

Many counts were recorded for this clonotype. V is TRBV5-1 and J is TRBJ2-5; 7 bases line up with TRBD2. Germline V lookup: CDR1 SGHRS, CDR2 YFSETQ. The CDR3 sequence is 12 residues long. V gave up 4 bases and J gave up 4 bases; unmatched junction bases: 1. DNA of the CDR3: TGCGCCAGCAGCGTAGCGGGAGAGACCCAGTACTTC. Translating it yields CASSVAGETQYF.

The gene calls are TRBV5-1 and TRBJ1-6; a weak D match, TRBD1 (5 bases). The germline V and J ends were trimmed by 10 bases and 8 bases, with 19 bases remaining between them. The CDR3 covers 14 residues. Germline V CDR1 and CDR2: SGHRS, YFSETQ. The CDR3, as DNA: TGCGCCCTCTATGGGGACGACGGCTATTCACCCCTCCACTTT. It encodes CALYGDDGYSPLHF. The full variable domain, in which reference TRBV5-1 and TRBJ1-6 provide the parts outside the CDR3, is KAGVTQTPRYLIKTRGQQVTLSCSPISGHRSVSWYQQTPGQGLQFLFEYFSETQRNKGNFPGRFSGRQFSNSRSEMNVSTLELGDSALYLCALYGDDGYSPLHFGNGTRLTVT.

The chain links TRBV5-4 to TRBJ1-1; no definite D call. This CDR3 has 14 amino acids. Germline V CDR1 and CDR2: SGHNT, YYREEE (reference sequence). V lost 2 bases and J lost 4, with 12 bases in between. CDR3: CASSFGVGSTEAFF. DNA for the CDR3: TGTGCCAGCAGCTTCGGGGTTGGGAGCACTGAAGCTTTCTTT.

This clonotype has ten or more counts. The rearrangement joins TRBV27 to TRBJ2-7; D might be TRBD1 or TRBD2, each matching 5 bases. From germline, CDR1 is MNHEY and CDR2 SMNVEV (reference sequence). Trimming took 8 bases from V and 1 from J, leaving 12 bases between them. The CDR3 covers 13 residues. In DNA, the CDR3 is TGTGCCAGCCAGAGGGGCCAATCCTACGAGCAGTACTTC. Protein product: CASQRGQSYEQYF.

In its sample, this clonotype was seen a few times. V gene TRBV3-1 combines with J gene TRBJ2-3, with 7 nucleotides matching TRBD2. CDR1 is LGHDT and CDR2 is YNNKEL in the germline V gene (reference sequence). Unmatched junction bases numbered 4, after V lost 5 bases and J lost 2 bases. The CDR3 totals 14 residues. The CDR3 DNA is TGTGCCAGCAGCGGCGGGAGCCACACAGATACGCAGTATTTT. As protein: CASSGGSHTDTQYF.

About this clonotype itself: One end of the junction fails to match germline, which may point to a read error. The chain links TRBV5-1 to TRBJ2-1; 7 nucleotides agree with TRBD1. Germline V gene lookup returns CDR1 SGHRS and CDR2 YFSETQ. CDR3 length: 15 amino acids. The CDR3 bases are TGCGCCAGCAGCCCGGGGACAGATTCCTGCAATGAGCAGTTCTTC. Amino acids: CASSPGTDSCNEQFF.

The V gene is TRBV28, the J gene TRBJ1-1; D uncertain. V lost 7 bases to trimming and J lost 1 base, with 10 bases between them. The CDR3 is 13 amino acids. CDR1 MDHEN and CDR2 SYDVKM come from the germline V gene. The CDR3 DNA reads TGTGCCAGCAACGGTGGCCGGAACACTGAAGCTTTCTTT. It translates to CASNGGRNTEAFF.

The V and J genes are TRBV5-1 and TRBJ1-1, with a weak D call TRBD1 (5 bases). Germline values: CDR1 SGHRS, CDR2 YFSETQ. The CDR3 has 13 residues. Deletions cut 3 bases from V and 7 bases from J, with 13 bases between. The CDR3 spells CASSWDGRSEAFF. DNA of the CDR3: TGCGCCAGCAGCTGGGACGGCCGGAGTGAAGCTTTCTTT.

This clonotype was counted at least ten times. This chain links TRBV29-1 with TRBJ2-1; TRBD2 matches at 7 bases. Germline V lookup: CDR1 SQVTM, CDR2 ANQGSEA. The CDR3 contains 12 residues. After removal of 7 bases from V and 4 bases from J, the junction contained 4 bases not matched to a gene. CDR3 coding DNA: TGCAGCGGTGGGACTATTTACAATGAGCAGTTCTTC. This encodes CSGGTIYNEQFF.

This clonotype was seen a few times. V gene TRBV28 combines with J gene TRBJ2-5, with 7 bases fitting TRBD1. The V segment lost 5 bases and the J segment 0 bases; nucleotides outside the gene matches: 6. This CDR3 spans 15 amino acids. The germline gives CDR1 MDHEN, CDR2 SYDVKM. For the CDR3, the DNA is TGTGCCAGCAGTCCGAGACAGGGCTACCAAGAGACCCAGTACTTC. Translating it yields CASSPRQGYQETQYF.

The chain uses TRBV12-3 or TRBV12-4 and TRBJ2-3; possible D gene TRBD1, 8 bases. The length of the CDR3 is 15 residues. Between the trimmed V and J ends, which lost 5 bases and 4 bases, there was a span of 16 bases. The CDR3 DNA reads TGTGCCAGCAGTATACGGACAGGGAGGGCAGATACGCAGTATTTT. Its translation is CASSIRTGRADTQYF.

This rearrangement joins TRBV7-9 to TRBJ2-3; 7 nucleotides agree with TRBD1. Germline V lookup: CDR1 SEHNR, CDR2 FQNEAQ (reference sequence). J gave up 2 bases and V 1 base, and 3 bases lay outside the gene matches. There are 15 residues in the CDR3. CDR3 loop: CASSLGGQNTDTQYF. In DNA, the CDR3 is TGTGCCAGCAGCTTAGGGGGACAGAACACAGATACGCAGTATTTT.

This clonotype was counted only a few times. The genes are TRBV13 and TRBJ2-2; TRBD1 matches at 7 bases. Germline V gene lookup returns CDR1 PRHDT and CDR2 FYEKMQ (reference sequence). The ends lost 5 bases at V and 5 bases at J; junction bases unmatched: 8. The CDR3 runs to 15 residues. The CDR3: CASSPPAGGTGELFF. The CDR3 nucleotides are TGTGCCAGCAGCCCCCCGGCAGGGGGAACCGGGGAGCTGTTTTTT. The full variable domain, its missing parts supplied by reference TRBV13 and TRBJ2-2, is AAGVIQSPRHLIKEKRETATLKCYPIPRHDTVYWYQQGPGQDPQFLISFYEKMQSDKGSIPDRFSAQQFSDYHSELNMSSLELGDSALYFCASSPPAGGTGELFFGEGSRLTVL.

This clonotype was seen a few times. A read error may produce the germline difference seen at one junction end. The genes are TRBV7-6 and TRBJ2-5; the D is unclear. The CDR3 extends over 14 amino acids. Germline loops: CDR1 SGHVS, CDR2 FNYEAQ. The CDR3 loop is CASSLTSAGETQHF. The CDR3 region has the DNA TGTGCCAGCAGCCTCACTTCGGCCGGAGAGACCCAGCACTTC. Filled out from reference TRBV7-6 and TRBJ2-5, the complete variable domain reads GAGVSQSPRYKVTKRGQDVALRCDPISGHVSLYWYRQALGQGPEFLTYFNYEAQQDKSGLPNDRFSAERPEGSISTLTIQRTEQRDSAMYRCASSLTSAGETQHFGPGTRLLVL.

This clonotype was seen ten or more times. The rearrangement joins TRBV11-3 to TRBJ2-1; D call uncertain. Germline-derived CDR1 and CDR2 are SGHNT and YENEEA. The CDR3 runs 13 residues. V dropped 1 base and J dropped 6 bases, with 7 bases sitting between them. CDR3 DNA: TGTGCCAGCAGCTTAGGCCCGCCCAATGAGCAGTTCTTC. Translated, it gives CASSLGPPNEQFF.

The sample holds a few counts of this clonotype. This rearrangement joins TRBV2 to TRBJ2-1; weak D call: TRBD2 (5 bases). The germline V gene has CDR1 SNHLY and CDR2 FYNNEI. V lost 3 bases to trimming and J lost 6 bases, with 9 bases between them. CDR3 length equals 13 residues. CDR3 sequence: CASSDSEGNEQFF. Written as DNA, the CDR3 is TGTGCCAGCAGTGATTCTGAGGGCAATGAGCAGTTCTTC.

The chain has TRBV6-5 and TRBJ2-7, with 11 nucleotides matching TRBD2. The CDR3 runs to 15 residues. Germline lookup yields CDR1 MNHEY and CDR2 SVGAGI. V shed 2 bases, J shed 2 bases, and the junction held 2 bases outside the gene matches. The CDR3 nucleotides are TGTGCCAGCAGTTACGGGACTAGCGGTACCTACGAGCAGTACTTC. Translation gives CASSYGTSGTYEQYF.

A few counts support this clonotype. This chain joins TRBV5-1 and TRBJ2-7, with TRBD2 identical over 9 bases. J lost 5 bases, V lost 3 bases, and 12 bases had no gene match. The germline V gene has CDR1 SGHRS and CDR2 YFSETQ. The CDR3 contains 16 residues. The CDR3 sequence is CASSSLAGSIGDEQYF. In nucleotides, the CDR3 is TGCGCCAGCAGCTCCCTAGCGGGATCTATAGGAGACGAGCAGTACTTC.

This clonotype was counted ten times or more. The V gene is TRBV6-5, the J gene TRBJ1-6; unclear D gene. Germline V CDR1 and CDR2: MNHEY, SVGAGI. The V end lost 2 bases, the J end lost 7 bases, and 3 bases lay between the germline ends. The CDR3 sequence is 12 residues long. This chain's CDR3 is CASSYRNSPLHF. The CDR3 DNA follows: TGTGCCAGCAGTTACAGGAATTCACCCCTCCACTTT.

The chain couples TRBV14 to TRBJ2-7; a possible D gene is TRBD1 (6 bases). The germline V gene has CDR1 SGHDN and CDR2 FVKESK. The CDR3 runs 16 residues. The V end lost 1 base, the J end lost 2 bases, and 15 bases lay between the germline ends. The CDR3, as DNA: TGTGCCAGCAGCCAAGGTAGAAGGACAGTTCCCTACGAGCAGTACTTC. Protein sequence: CASSQGRRTVPYEQYF.

There are many counts of this clonotype. The chain is built from TRBV7-3 and TRBJ2-3; perhaps TRBD2 as D (7 bases). The CDR3 is 14 amino acids. Germline lookup yields CDR1 SGHTA and CDR2 FQGTGA. V lost 5 bases to trimming and J lost 4 bases, with 13 bases between them. The CDR3 DNA sequence: TGTGCCAGCAGCCAACAGGGAGGGGCAGATACGCAGTATTTT. Its protein is CASSQQGGADTQYF.

This clonotype was found a few times. The V call is TRBV18, the J call TRBJ2-1, with 11 bases matching TRBD2. This CDR3 contains 16 residues. Trimming cost V 3 bases and J 2 bases; bases outside gene matches: 3. Germline CDR1 is KGHSH and CDR2 is LQKENI. In nucleotides, the CDR3 is TGTGCCAGCTCACCTGAACTAGCGGGAGCCTACAATGAGCAGTTCTTC. Amino acids: CASSPELAGAYNEQFF. The variable domain in full, completed from reference TRBV18 and TRBJ2-1, reads NAGVMQNPRHLVRRRGQEARLRCSPMKGHSHVYWYRQLPEEGLKFMVYLQKENIIDESGMPKERFSAEFPKEGPSILRIQQVVRGDSAAYFCASSPELAGAYNEQFFGPGTRLTVL.

The rearrangement uses TRBV4-2 and TRBJ2-3, with 8 bases aligning to TRBD2. The germline V gene has CDR1 LGHNA and CDR2 YNFKEQ. Losses at the gene ends were 6 bases for V and 3 bases for J; bases not matched to a gene: 5. The CDR3 loop spans 14 amino acids. The CDR3 reads CASRRGLATDTQYF. The CDR3 region has the DNA TGTGCCAGCAGACGCGGACTAGCAACAGATACGCAGTATTTT.

This clonotype was detected many times. This chain links TRBV5-6 with TRBJ2-5; 12 positions agree with TRBD2. The CDR3 contains 17 residues. V dropped 4 bases and J dropped 2; count of bases not matched to a gene: 9. Per the germline V gene, CDR1 is SGHDT and CDR2 is YYEEEE. The CDR3 loop is CASSNSGTSGLQETQYF. CDR3 nucleotide sequence: TGTGCCAGCAGCAACTCCGGGACTAGCGGGTTACAAGAGACCCAGTACTTC.

This clonotype appeared many times. V gene TRBV5-1 combines with J gene TRBJ1-1; D perhaps matches TRBD1 (6 bases). Trimming removed 4 bases at V and 0 bases at J, with 13 bases between. The CDR3 is 15 residues long. From germline, CDR1 is SGHRS and CDR2 YFSETQ. The CDR3 bases are TGCGCCAGCAGCCTTAGAGGGGGACTGAACACTGAAGCTTTCTTT. Its translation is CASSLRGGLNTEAFF.

The table lists this clonotype with a few counts. The rearrangement uses TRBV7-9 and TRBJ1-2; D may be TRBD1 (5 bases). The CDR3 totals 16 residues. Germline values: CDR1 SEHNR, CDR2 FQNEAQ (reference sequence). The V end was cut by 5 bases, the J end by 0 bases, with 16 bases between. The CDR3 reads CASSLAGVLANYGYTF. The CDR3 DNA follows: TGTGCCAGCAGCCTGGCGGGGGTATTAGCTAACTATGGCTACACCTTC.

The J gene is TRBJ1-5, the V gene TRBV28; D gene unclear. Trimming left V 11 bases short and J 4 bases short, with 21 bases between. The CDR3 runs to 15 residues. CDR1 is MDHEN and CDR2 is SYDVKM in the germline V gene. The CDR3 coding sequence is TGTGCCGGCAATAGCCGTGATAGCGGTAATCAGCCCCAGCATTTT. It encodes CAGNSRDSGNQPQHF.